The 2 T cell receptor beta chains below all came from one sample that was sequenced in a study of blood T cell repertoires in COVID-19. Libraries were prepared by immunoSEQ multiplex PCR; TCRdb keeps only in-frame clonotypes and omits some of them. In the table there are 250,000 to 300,000 clones, around 84% of which are singletons. Sequencing used PBMCs or T cells enriched from blood (not recorded which). Receptors were obtained from a woman aged 50 to 60 who had been exposed to COVID-19.

The chain has TRBV15 and TRBJ2-5, with D maybe TRBD2 (5 bases). The V gene's germline CDR1 is LNHNV and CDR2 YYDKDF (reference sequence). The CDR3 covers 17 residues. The V end was cut by 0 bases, the J end by 2 bases, with 16 bases between. The CDR3 DNA is TGTGCCACCAGCAGAGATGGCGGTCGGGGATTTCAAGAGACCCAGTACTTC. Amino acid sequence: CATSRDGGRGFQETQYF.

The rearrangement joins TRBV6-4 to TRBJ2-2; no clear D gene. Germline V lookup: CDR1 MRHNA, CDR2 SNTAGT. Trimming removed 0 bases from V and 1 base from J, with 12 bases in between. The CDR3 is 17 amino acids. The CDR3 sequence: CASSDSAEQENTGELFF. Here the CDR3 DNA reads TGTGCCAGCAGTGACTCGGCTGAGCAGGAGAACACCGGGGAGCTGTTTTTT.